The text below deals with one T cell receptor (beta chain). The antigen remains unidentified. The data are from a study of shared clonotypes between healthy human individuals. The overall study: Each donor had three CD4 naive, three CD4 memory, two CD8 naive and one CD8 memory plate.

Researchers ran the assay at a deep level. Clones were read by immunoSEQ multiplex PCR, and TCRdb kept only the in-frame ones, dropping some. The sample yields about 1,800,000 clones, just under 95% seen once. General study points: Larger richness was generally estimated for naive than memory subsets.

As defined, naive CD8 cells were CD45RO-negative and positively selected for CCR7, with terminally differentiated effector memory CD45RA+ cells excluded. The sequenced material came from naive CD8+ T cells sorted from blood. The source is a man aged 18 to 35 in good health.

The CDR3 DNA follows: TGTGCCAGCAGTTTATCGGGACAGGGGGCGCAAATGGCTTTCTTT. Amino acids: CASSLSGQGAQMAFF. This chain joins TRBV27 and TRBJ1-1; 12 positions match TRBD1. J lost 11 bases, V lost 0 bases, and 7 bases had no gene match. Germline V gene sequence: CDR1 MNHEY, CDR2 SMNVEV (reference sequence). The CDR3 consists of 15 residues.